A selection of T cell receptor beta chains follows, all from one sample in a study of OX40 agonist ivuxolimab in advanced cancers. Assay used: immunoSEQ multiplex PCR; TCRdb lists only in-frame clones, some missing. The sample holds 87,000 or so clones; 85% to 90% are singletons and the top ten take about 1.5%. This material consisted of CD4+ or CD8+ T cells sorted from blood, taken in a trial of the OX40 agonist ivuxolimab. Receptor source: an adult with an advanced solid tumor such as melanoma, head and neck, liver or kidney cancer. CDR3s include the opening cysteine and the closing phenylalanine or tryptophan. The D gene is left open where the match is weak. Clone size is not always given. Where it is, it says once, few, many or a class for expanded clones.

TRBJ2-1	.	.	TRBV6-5	CASSTQGSEQFF	TGTGCCAGCAGTACTCAGGGTTCTGAGCAGTTCTTC
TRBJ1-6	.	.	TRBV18	CASSPQDSGSPLHF	TGTGCCAGCTCACCGCAGGACAGTGGTTCACCCCTCCACTTT
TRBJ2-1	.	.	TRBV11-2	CASSFSVNYNEQFF	TGTGCCAGCAGCTTCTCGGTTAACTACAATGAGCAGTTCTTC
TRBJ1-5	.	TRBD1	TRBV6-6	CASSYGQDPNQPQHF	TGTGCCAGCAGTTACGGACAGGACCCGAATCAGCCCCAGCATTTT
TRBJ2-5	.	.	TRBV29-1	CSVEEGRAETQYF	TGCAGCGTTGAAGAAGGCAGGGCGGAGACCCAGTACTTC
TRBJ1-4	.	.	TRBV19	CASSPRPATNEKLFF	TGTGCCAGTAGCCCCAGGCCGGCAACTAATGAAAAACTGTTTTTT
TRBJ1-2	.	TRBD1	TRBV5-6	CANSLGTEYGYTF	TGTGCCAACAGCTTGGGGACAGAATATGGCTACACCTTC
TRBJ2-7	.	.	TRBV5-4	CASSQDRADSYEQYF	TGCGCCAGCAGCCAAGATAGGGCTGATTCCTACGAGCAGTACTTC
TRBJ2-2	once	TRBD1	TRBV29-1	CSGTGVGNTGELFF	TGCAGCGGTACAGGGGTAGGGAACACCGGGGAGCTGTTTTTT
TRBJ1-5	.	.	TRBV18	CASSPDRIGTAEPQHF	TGTGCCAGCTCACCGGATCGTATCGGGACGGCTGAGCCCCAGCATTTT
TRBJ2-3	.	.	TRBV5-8	CASSFGDRDTQYF	TGTGCCAGCAGCTTCGGGGATAGGGATACGCAGTATTTT
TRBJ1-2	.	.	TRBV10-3	CAISESMAGFYGYTF	TGTGCCATCAGTGAGTCGATGGCAGGTTTTTATGGCTACACCTTC
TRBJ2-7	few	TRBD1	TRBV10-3	CAIRPGQGAYEQYF	TGTGCCATCAGGCCGGGACAGGGTGCCTACGAGCAGTACTTC
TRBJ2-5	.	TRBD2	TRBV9	CASSPQGLAGSWETQYF	TGTGCCAGCAGCCCCCAAGGACTAGCGGGGTCCTGGGAGACCCAGTACTTC
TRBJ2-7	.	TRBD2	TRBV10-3	CAIGGVAGGPPYEQYF	TGTGCCATCGGAGGGGTAGCGGGAGGGCCGCCCTACGAGCAGTACTTC
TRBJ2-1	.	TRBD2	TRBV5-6	CASSPASGRSSYNEQFF	TGTGCCAGCAGCCCGGCTAGCGGGAGGAGCTCCTACAATGAGCAGTTCTTC